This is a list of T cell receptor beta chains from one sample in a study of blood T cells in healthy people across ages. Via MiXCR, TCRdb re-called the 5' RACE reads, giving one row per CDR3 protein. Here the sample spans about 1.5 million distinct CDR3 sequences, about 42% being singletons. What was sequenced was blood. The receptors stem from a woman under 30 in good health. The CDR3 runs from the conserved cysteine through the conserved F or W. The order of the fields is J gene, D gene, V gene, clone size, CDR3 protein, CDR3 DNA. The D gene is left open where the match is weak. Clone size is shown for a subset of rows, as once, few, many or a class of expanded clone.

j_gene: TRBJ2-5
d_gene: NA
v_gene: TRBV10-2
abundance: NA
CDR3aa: CASSDGLVDQETQYF
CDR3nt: TGCGCCAGCAGTGATGGGCTAGTGGACCAAGAGACCCAGTACTTC

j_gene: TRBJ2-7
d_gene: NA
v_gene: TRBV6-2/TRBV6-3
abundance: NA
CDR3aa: CASSPRGGQFISGEQYF
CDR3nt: TGTGCCAGCAGTCCCAGGGGTGGACAGTTCATTAGCGGCGAGCAGTACTTC

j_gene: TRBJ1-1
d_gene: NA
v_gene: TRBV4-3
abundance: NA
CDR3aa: CASSQDTGLNTEAFF
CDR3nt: TGCGCCAGCAGCCAAGACACCGGGTTGAACACTGAAGCTTTCTTT

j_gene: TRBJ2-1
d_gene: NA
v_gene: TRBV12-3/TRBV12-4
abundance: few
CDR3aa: CASRLGTPSNEQFF
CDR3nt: TGTGCCAGCAGGCTTGGAACACCTAGCAATGAGCAGTTCTTC

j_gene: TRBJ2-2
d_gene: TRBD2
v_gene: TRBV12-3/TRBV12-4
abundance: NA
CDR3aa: CASRWTSGVTGELFF
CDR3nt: TGTGCCAGCAGATGGACTAGCGGGGTTACCGGGGAGCTGTTTTTT

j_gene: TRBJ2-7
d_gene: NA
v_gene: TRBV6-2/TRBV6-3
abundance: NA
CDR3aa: CASSRRDYEQYF
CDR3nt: TGTGCCAGCAGTCGCAGAGACTACGAGCAGTACTTC

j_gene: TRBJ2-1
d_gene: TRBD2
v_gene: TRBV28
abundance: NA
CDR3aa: CASQGLAGGGEQFF
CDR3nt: TGTGCCAGCCAGGGACTAGCGGGAGGGGGTGAGCAGTTCTTC

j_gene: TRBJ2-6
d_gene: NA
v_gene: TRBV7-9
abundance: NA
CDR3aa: CASSYRQDSNVLTF
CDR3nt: TGTGCCAGCAGCTACCGACAGGATTCAAACGTCCTGACTTTC

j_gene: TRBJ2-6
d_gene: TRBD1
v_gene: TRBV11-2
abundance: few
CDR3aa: CASSVLRTGSSGANVLTF
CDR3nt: TGTGCCAGCAGCGTACTGAGGACAGGGTCCTCTGGGGCCAACGTCCTGACTTTC

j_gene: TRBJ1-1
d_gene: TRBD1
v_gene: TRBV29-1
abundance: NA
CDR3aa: CSVRTGVENTEAFF
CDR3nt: TGCAGCGTAAGAACAGGGGTGGAAAACACTGAAGCTTTCTTT

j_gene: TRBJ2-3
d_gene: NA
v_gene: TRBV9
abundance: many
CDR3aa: CASSVGGPDTQYF
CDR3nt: TGTGCCAGCAGCGTAGGGGGCCCAGATACGCAGTATTTT

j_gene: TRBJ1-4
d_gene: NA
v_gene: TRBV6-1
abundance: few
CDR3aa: CASSRRSNEKLFF
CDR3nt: TGTGCCAGCAGTCGACGGAGCAATGAAAAACTGTTTTTT

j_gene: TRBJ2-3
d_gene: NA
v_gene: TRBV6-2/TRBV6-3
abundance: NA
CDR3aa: CASSGDTETQYF
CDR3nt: TGTGCCAGCAGTGGGGACACAGAGACGCAGTATTTT

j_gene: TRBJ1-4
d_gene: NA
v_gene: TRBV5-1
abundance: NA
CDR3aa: CASSLDGGEGEKLFF
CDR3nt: TGCGCCAGCAGCTTGGACGGGGGCGAGGGTGAAAAACTGTTTTTT

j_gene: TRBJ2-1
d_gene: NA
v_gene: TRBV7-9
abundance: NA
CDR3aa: CASSLVPGREQFF
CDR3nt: TGTGCCAGCAGCTTAGTCCCAGGGCGAGAGCAGTTCTTC

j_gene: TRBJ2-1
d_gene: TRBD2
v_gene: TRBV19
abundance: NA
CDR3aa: CASTQLAGANEQFF
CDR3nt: TGTGCCAGTACCCAACTAGCGGGGGCCAATGAGCAGTTCTTC

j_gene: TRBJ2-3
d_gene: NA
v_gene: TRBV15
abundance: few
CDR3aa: CATSRTDTDTQYF
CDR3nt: TGTGCCACCAGCAGAACAGACACAGATACGCAGTATTTT

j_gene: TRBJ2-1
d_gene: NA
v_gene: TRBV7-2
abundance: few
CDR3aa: CASSLEAAGYNEQFF
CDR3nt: TGTGCCAGCAGCTTAGAGGCCGCTGGGTACAATGAGCAGTTCTTC

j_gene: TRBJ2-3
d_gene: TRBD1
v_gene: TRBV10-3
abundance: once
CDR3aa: CTIRGRGLNTDTQYF
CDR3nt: TGTACCATCCGCGGCAGGGGGCTAAACACAGATACGCAGTATTTT

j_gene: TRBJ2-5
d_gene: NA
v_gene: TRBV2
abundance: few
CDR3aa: CASSVFPQETQYF
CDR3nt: TGTGCCAGCAGTGTGTTTCCGCAAGAGACCCAGTACTTC

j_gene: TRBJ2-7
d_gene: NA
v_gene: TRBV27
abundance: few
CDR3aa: CASSYTGIPAYEQYF
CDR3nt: TGTGCCAGCAGTTATACAGGGATCCCCGCCTACGAGCAGTACTTC

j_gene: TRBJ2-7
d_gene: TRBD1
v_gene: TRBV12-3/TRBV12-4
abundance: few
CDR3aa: CASSRDRAYYEQYF
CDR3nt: TGTGCCAGCAGTCGGGACAGGGCTTACTACGAGCAGTACTTC

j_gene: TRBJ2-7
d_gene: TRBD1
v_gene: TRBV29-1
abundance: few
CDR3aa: CSVRLGTGGYEQYF
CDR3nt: TGCAGCGTCCGGTTGGGGACAGGGGGCTACGAGCAGTACTTC

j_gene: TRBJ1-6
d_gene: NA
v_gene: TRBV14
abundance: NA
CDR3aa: CASSLTYLSPLHF
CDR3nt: TGTGCCAGCAGCCTGACGTACCTGTCACCCCTCCACTTT

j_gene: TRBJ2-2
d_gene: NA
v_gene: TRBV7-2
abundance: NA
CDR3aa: CASSLGGSWSGELFF
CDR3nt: TGTGCCAGCAGCTTAGGCGGGTCGTGGTCCGGGGAGCTGTTTTTT

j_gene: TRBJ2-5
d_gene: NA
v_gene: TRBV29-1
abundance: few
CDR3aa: CSVTPGNQETQYF
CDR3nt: TGCAGCGTTACTCCGGGGAACCAAGAGACCCAGTACTTC

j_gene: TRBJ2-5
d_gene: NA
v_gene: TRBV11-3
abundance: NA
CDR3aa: CASRGRGEETQYF
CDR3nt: TGTGCCAGCAGGGGGCGGGGAGAAGAGACCCAGTACTTC

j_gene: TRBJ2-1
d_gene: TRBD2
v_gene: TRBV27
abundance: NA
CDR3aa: CASSATSGGAGEQFF
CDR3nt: TGTGCCAGCAGTGCGACTAGCGGGGGGGCTGGTGAGCAGTTCTTC

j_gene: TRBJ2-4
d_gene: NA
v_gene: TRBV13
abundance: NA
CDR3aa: CASSLRQGRGKNIQYF
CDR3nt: TGTGCCAGCAGCTTACGACAGGGTCGGGGGAAAAACATTCAGTACTTC

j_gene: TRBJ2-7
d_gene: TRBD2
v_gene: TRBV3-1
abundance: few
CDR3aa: CASSQGLAGAPYEQYF
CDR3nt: TGTGCCAGCAGCCAGGGACTAGCGGGTGCCCCCTACGAGCAGTACTTC

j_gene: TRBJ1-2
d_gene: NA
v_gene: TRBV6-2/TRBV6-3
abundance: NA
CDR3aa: CASSYLPGRGYGYTF
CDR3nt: TGTGCCAGCAGTTACCTCCCGGGACGGGGCTATGGCTACACCTTC

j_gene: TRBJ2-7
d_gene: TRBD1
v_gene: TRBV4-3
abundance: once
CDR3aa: CASSQVLGQGANEQYF
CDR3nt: TGCGCCAGCAGCCAAGTCTTGGGACAGGGGGCGAATGAGCAGTACTTC

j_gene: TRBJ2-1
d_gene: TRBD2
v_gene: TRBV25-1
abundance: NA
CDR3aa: CASITKTASGGSYNEQFF
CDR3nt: TGTGCCAGCATTACAAAGACGGCTAGCGGGGGCTCATACAATGAGCAGTTCTTC

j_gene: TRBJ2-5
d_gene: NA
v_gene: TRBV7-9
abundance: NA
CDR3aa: CASSLDSRGETQYF
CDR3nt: TGTGCCAGCAGCTTAGATTCGAGGGGGGAGACCCAGTACTTC

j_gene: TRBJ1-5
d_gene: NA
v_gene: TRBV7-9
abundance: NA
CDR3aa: CASSLAYRPNQPQHF
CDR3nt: TGTGCCAGCAGCTTGGCCTACAGACCCAATCAGCCCCAGCATTTT

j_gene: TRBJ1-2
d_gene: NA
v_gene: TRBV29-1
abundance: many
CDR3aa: CSVAGPRTAYNYGYTF
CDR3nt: TGCAGCGTTGCTGGACCAAGGACAGCCTATAACTATGGCTACACCTTC

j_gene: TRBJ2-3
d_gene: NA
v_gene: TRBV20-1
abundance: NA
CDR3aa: CSARTALRTDTQYF
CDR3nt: TGCAGTGCTAGGACGGCGCTTCGCACAGATACGCAGTATTTT

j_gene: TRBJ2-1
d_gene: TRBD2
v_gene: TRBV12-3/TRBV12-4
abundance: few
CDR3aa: CASSPKGSGSSYNEQFF
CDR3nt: TGTGCCAGCAGTCCCAAGGGTAGCGGGTCCTCCTACAATGAGCAGTTCTTC

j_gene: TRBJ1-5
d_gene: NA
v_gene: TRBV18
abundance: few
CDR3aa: CASCRDLNQPQHF
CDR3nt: TGTGCCAGCTGTCGGGATCTTAATCAGCCCCAGCATTTT

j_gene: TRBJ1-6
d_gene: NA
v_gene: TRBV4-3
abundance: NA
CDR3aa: CASSQDGAVTSPLHF
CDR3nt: TGCGCCAGCAGCCAAGATGGGGCAGTAACTTCACCCCTCCACTTT

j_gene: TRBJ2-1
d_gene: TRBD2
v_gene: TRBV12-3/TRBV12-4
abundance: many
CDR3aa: CASYSGRLGNEQFF
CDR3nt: TGTGCCAGCTATAGCGGGAGACTCGGCAATGAGCAGTTCTTC

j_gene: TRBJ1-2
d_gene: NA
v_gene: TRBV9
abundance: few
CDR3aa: CASSVIGDGTYGYTF
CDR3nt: TGTGCCAGCAGCGTCATTGGGGACGGTACCTATGGCTACACCTTC

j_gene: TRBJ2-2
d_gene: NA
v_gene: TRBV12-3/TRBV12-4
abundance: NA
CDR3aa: CASKEDVNTGGLFF
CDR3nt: TGTGCCAGCAAGGAGGACGTCAACACCGGGGGGCTGTTTTTT

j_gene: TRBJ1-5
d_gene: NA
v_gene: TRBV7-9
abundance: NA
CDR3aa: CASSLGFDQPQHF
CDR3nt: TGTGCCAGCAGCTTAGGGTTCGATCAGCCCCAGCATTTT

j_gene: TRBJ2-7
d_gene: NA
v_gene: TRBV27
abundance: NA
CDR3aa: CAGSSYRRENYEQYF
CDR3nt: TGTGCCGGCAGTTCATACAGGAGAGAGAACTACGAGCAGTACTTC